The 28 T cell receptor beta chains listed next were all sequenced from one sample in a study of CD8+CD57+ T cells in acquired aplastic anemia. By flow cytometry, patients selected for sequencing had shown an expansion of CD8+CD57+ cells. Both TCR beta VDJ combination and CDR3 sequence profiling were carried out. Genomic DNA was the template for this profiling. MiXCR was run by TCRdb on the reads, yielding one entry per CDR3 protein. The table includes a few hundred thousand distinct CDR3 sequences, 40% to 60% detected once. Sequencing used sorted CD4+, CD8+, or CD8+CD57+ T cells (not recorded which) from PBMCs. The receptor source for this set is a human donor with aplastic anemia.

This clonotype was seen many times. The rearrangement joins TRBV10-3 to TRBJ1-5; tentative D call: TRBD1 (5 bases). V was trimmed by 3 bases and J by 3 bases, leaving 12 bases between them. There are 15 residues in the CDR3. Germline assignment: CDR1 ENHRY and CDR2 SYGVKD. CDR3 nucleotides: TGTGCCATCAGTGACGTCCAGGGCGTCAATCAGCCCCAGCATTTT. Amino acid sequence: CAISDVQGVNQPQHF.

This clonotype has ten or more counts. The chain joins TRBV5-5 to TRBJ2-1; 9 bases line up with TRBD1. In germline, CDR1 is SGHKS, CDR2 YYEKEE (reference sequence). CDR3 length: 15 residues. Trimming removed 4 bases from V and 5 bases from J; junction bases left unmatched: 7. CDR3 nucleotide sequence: TGTGCCAGCAGCACGAGCGGGACAGGGAACAATGAGCAGTTCTTC. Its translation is CASSTSGTGNNEQFF.

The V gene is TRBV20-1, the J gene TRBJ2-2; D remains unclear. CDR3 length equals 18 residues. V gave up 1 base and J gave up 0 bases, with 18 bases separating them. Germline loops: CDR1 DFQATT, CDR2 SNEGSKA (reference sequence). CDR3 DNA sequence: TGCAGTGCTAGAGCTCGAAGTTTGGACCGCTCGAACACCGGGGAGCTGTTTTTT. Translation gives CSARARSLDRSNTGELFF.

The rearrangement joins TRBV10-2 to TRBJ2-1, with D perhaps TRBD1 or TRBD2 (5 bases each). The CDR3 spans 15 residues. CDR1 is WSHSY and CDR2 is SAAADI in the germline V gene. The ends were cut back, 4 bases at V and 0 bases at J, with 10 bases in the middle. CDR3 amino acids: CASSGGESSYNEQFF. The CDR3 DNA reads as TGCGCCAGCAGTGGAGGGGAGAGCTCCTACAATGAGCAGTTCTTC.

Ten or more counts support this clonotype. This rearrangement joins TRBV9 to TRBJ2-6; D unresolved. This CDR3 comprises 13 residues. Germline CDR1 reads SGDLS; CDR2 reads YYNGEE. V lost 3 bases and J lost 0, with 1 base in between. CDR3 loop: CASSASGANVLTF. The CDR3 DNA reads TGTGCCAGCAGCGCCTCTGGGGCCAACGTCCTGACTTTC.

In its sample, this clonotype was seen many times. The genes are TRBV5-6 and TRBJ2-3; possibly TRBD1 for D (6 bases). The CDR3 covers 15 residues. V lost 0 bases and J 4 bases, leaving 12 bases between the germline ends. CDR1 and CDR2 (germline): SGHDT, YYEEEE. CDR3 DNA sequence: TGTGCCAGCAGCTTGGGAACAGGGAAGGCAGATACGCAGTATTTT. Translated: CASSLGTGKADTQYF.

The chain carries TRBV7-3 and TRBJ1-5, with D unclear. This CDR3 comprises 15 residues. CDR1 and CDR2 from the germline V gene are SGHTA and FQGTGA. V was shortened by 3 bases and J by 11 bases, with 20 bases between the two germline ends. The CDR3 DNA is TGTGCCAGCAGCTTGGCCAACGACAAGGAAGAGACCCAGCATTTT. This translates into CASSLANDKEETQHF.

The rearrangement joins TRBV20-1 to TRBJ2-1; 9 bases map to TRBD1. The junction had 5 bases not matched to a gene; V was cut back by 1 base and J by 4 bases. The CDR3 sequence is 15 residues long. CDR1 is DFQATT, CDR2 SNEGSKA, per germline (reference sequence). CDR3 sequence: CSARAGQGSYNEQFF. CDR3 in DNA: TGCAGTGCTAGAGCGGGACAGGGTTCTTACAATGAGCAGTTCTTC.

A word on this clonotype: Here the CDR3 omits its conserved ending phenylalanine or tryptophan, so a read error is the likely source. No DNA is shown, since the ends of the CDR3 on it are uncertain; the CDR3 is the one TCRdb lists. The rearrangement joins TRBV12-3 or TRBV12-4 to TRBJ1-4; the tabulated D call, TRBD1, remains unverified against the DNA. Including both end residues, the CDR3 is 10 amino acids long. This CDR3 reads CASSPRRGAQ.

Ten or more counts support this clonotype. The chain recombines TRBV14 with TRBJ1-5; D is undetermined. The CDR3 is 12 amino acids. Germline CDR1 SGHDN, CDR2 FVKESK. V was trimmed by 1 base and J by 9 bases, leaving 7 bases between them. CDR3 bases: TGTGCCAGCAGCCAAGGAATGGGGCCCCAGCATTTT. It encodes CASSQGMGPQHF.

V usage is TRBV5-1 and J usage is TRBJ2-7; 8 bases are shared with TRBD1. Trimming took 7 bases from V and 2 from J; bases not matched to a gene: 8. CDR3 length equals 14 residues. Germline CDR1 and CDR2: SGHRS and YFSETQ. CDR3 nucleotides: TGCGCCAGCCAGTGGGGGACAGGCACCTACGAGCAGTACTTC. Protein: CASQWGTGTYEQYF.

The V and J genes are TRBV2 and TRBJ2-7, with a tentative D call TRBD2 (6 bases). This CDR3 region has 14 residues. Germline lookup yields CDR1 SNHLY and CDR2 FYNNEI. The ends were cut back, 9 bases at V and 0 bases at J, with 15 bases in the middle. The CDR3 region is CASNPGLFSYEQYF. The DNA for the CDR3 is TGTGCCAGTAACCCGGGACTTTTCTCCTACGAGCAGTACTTC.

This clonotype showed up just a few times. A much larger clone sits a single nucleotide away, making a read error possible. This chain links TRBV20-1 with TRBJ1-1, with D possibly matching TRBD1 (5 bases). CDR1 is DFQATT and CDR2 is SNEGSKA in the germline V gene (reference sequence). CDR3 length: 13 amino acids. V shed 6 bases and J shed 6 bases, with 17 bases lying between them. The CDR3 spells CSARRGGDAEAFF. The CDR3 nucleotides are TGCAGTGCCCGGCGGGGGGGTGACGCTGAAGCTTTCTTT.

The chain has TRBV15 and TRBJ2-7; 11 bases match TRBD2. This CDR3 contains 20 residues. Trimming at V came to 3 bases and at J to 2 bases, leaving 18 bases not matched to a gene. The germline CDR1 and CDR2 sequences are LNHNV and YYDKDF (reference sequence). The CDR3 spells CATSRIGPLRLAGTAYEQYF. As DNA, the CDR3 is TGTGCCACCAGCAGGATTGGGCCGTTACGACTAGCGGGAACGGCCTACGAGCAGTACTTC.

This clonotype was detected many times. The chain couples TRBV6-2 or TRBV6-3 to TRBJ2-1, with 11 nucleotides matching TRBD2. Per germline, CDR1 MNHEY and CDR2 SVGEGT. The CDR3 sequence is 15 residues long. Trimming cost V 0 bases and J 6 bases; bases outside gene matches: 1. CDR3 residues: CASSYSSGGANEQFF. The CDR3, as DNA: TGTGCCAGCAGTTACTCTAGCGGGGGGGCCAATGAGCAGTTCTTC.

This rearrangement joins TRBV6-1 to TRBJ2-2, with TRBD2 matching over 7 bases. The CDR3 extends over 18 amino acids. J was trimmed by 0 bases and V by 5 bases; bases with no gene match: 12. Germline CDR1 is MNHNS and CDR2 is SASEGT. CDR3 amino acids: CASSYVLIAGPNTGELFF. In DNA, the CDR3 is TGTGCCAGCAGTTACGTTTTAATAGCGGGCCCGAACACCGGGGAGCTGTTTTTT.

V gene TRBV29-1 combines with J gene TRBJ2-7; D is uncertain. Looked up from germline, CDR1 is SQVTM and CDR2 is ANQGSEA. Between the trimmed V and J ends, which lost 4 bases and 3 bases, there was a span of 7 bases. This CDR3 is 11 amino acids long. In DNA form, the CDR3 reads TGCAGCGTTGCGGACGGCTACGAGCAGTACTTC. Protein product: CSVADGYEQYF.

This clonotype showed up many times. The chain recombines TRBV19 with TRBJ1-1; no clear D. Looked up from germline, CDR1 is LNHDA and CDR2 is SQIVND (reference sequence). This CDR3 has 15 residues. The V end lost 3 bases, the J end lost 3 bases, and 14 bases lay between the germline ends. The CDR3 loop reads CASSIGPLADTEAFF. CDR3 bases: TGTGCCAGTAGTATTGGCCCGCTCGCAGACACTGAAGCTTTCTTT.

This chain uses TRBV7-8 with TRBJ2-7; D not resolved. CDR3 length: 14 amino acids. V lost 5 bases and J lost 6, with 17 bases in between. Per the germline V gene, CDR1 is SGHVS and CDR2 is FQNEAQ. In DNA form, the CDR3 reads TGTGCCAGCAGCCCGTCCCCCCTTGGGCCCGAGCAGTACTTC. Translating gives CASSPSPLGPEQYF.

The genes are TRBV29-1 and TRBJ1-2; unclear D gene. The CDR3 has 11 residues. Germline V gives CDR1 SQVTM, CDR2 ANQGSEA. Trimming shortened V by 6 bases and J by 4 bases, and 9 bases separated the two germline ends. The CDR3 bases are TGCAGCGTGGTCAGTAGCTATGGCTACACCTTC. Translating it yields CSVVSSYGYTF.

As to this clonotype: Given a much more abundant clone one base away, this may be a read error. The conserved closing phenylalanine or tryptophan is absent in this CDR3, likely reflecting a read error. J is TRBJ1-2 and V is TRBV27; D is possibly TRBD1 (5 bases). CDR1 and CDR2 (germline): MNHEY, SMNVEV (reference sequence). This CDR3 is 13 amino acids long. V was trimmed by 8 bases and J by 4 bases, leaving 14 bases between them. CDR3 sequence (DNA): TGTGCCAGCGGGGGAGGGGCGGGCTATGGCTACACCCTC. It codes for CASGGGAGYGYTL.

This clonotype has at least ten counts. CDR3 protein: CASSHSGEQYF. The CDR3 DNA sequence: TGTGCCAGCAGCCATTCGGGCGAGCAGTACTTC. This sequence joins TRBV14 and TRBJ2-7; D not certain. V was shortened by 3 bases and J by 6 bases, with 6 bases between the two germline ends. Germline V gene lookup returns CDR1 SGHDN and CDR2 FVKESK. The CDR3 is 11 residues long.

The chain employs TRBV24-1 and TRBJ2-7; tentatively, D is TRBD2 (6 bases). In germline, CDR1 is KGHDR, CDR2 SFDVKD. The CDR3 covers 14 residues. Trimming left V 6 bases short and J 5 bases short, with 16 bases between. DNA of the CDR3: TGTGCCACCAGTCCCGGGCGGGGTACCGACGAGCAGTACTTC. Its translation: CATSPGRGTDEQYF.

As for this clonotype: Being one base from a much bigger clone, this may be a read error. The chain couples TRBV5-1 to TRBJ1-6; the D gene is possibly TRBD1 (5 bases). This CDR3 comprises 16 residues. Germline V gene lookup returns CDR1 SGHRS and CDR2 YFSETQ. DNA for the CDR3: TGCGCCGGCAGCTTGGATCCGGGACGGGAGAATTCACCCCTCCACTTT. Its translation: CAGSLDPGRENSPLHF.

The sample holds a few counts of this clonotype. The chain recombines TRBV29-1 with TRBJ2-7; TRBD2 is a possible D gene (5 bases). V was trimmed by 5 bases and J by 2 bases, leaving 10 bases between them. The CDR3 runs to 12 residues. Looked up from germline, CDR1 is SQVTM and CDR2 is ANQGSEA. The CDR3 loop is CSVRSGTYEQYF. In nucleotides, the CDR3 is TGCAGCGTTAGGTCCGGGACCTACGAGCAGTACTTC.

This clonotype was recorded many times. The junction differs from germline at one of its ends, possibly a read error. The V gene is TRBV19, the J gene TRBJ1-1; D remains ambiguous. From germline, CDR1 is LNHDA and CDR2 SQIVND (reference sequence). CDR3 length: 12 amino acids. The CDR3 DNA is TGTGCCATCCATCGGGCGAACACTGGAGCTTTCTTT. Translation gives CAIHRANTGAFF.

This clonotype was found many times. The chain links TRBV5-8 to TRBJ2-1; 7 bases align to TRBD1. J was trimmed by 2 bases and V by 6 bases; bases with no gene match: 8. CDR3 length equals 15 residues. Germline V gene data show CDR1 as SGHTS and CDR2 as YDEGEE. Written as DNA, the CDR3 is TGTGCCAGCAACACTGGACAGGAGGCCTACAATGAGCAGTTCTTC. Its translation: CASNTGQEAYNEQFF.

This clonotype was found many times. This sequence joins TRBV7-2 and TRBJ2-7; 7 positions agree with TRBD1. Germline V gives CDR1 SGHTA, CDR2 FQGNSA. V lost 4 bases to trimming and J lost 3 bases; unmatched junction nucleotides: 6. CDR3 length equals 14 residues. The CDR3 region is CASSYRDRDYEQYF. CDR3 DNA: TGTGCCAGCAGCTACCGGGACAGAGACTACGAGCAGTACTTC.